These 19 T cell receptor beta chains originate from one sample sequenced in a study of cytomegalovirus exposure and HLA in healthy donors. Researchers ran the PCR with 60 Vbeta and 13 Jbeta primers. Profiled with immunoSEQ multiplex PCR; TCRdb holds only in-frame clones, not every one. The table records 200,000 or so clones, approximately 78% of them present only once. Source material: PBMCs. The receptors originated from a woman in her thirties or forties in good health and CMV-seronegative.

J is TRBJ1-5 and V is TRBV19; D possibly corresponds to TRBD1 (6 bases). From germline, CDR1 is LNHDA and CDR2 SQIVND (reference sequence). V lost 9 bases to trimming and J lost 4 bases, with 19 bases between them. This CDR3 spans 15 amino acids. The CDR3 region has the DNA TGTGCCAGCTTACAGGGAGACCAAGTAAATCAGCCCCAGCATTTT. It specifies CASLQGDQVNQPQHF.

DNA for the CDR3: TGTGCCAGCAGCCTTTCGGGACAGAAGTACTTC. It encodes CASSLSGQKYF. The chain joins TRBV7-2 to TRBJ2-5; 7 nucleotides line up with TRBD1. J was trimmed by 12 bases and V by 5 bases; bases with no gene match: 6. This CDR3 region has 11 residues. Per germline, CDR1 SGHTA and CDR2 FQGNSA.

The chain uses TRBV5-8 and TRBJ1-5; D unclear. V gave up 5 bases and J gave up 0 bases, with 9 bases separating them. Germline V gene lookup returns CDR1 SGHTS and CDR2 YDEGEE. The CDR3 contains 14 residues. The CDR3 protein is CASSPRFSNQPQHF. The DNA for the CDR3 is TGTGCCAGCAGTCCCAGATTTAGCAATCAGCCCCAGCATTTT.

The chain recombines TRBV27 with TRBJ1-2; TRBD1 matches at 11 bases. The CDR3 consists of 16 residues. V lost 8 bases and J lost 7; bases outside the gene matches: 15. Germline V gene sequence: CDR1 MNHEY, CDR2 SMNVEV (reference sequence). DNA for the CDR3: TGTGCCAGCGGGGTGCCGGGACAGGGGGGAAAAGGTGGCTACACCTTC. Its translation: CASGVPGQGGKGGYTF.

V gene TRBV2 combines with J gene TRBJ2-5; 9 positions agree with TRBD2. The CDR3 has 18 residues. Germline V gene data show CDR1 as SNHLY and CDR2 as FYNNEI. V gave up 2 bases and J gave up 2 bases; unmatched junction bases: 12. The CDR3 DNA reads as TGTGCCAGCAGTGAAAGGGTAGCGGGAGCGGGGAAGCAAGAGACCCAGTACTTC. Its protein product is CASSERVAGAGKQETQYF.

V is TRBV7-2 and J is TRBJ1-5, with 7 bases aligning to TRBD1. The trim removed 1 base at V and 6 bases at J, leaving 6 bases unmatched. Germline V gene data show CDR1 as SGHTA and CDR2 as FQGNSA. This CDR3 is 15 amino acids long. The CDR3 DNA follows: TGTGCCAGCAGCTTAGGTTCAGGGGGAAGTCAGCCCCAGCATTTT. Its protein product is CASSLGSGGSQPQHF.

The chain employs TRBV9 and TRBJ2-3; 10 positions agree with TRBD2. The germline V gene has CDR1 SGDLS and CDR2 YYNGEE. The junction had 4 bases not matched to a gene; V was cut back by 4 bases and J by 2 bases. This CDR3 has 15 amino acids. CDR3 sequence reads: CASSRTSGYTDTQYF. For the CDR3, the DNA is TGTGCCAGCAGCCGGACTAGCGGTTACACAGATACGCAGTATTTT.

Here the CDR3 reads CATYAGGGSDTQYF. The CDR3 DNA sequence: TGTGCCACATACGCGGGGGGCGGGTCAGATACGCAGTATTTT. V gene TRBV2 combines with J gene TRBJ2-3, with 8 bases lining up with TRBD2. The CDR3 runs to 14 residues. Germline V gene lookup returns CDR1 SNHLY and CDR2 FYNNEI. Germline trimming cut 10 bases from V and 4 bases from J; bases unmatched to any gene: 10.

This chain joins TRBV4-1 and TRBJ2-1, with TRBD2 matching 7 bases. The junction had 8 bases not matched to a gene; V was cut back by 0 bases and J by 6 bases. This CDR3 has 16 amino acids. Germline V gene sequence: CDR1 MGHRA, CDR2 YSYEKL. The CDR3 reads CASSQDSGLAVNEQFF. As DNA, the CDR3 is TGCGCCAGCAGCCAAGATTCCGGCCTAGCGGTCAATGAGCAGTTCTTC.

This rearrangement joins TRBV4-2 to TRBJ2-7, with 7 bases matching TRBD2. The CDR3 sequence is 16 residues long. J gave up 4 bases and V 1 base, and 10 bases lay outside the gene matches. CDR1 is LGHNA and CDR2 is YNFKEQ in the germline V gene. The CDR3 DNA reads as TGTGCCAGCAGCCAAGCTCTTGGGCGGGAGCAGTACGAGCAGTACTTC. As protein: CASSQALGREQYEQYF.

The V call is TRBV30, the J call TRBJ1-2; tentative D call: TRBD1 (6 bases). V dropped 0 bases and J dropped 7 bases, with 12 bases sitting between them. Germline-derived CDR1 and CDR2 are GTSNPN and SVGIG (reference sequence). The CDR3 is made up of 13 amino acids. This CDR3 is CAWSVPGGGGYTF. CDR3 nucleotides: TGTGCCTGGAGTGTACCTGGGGGCGGTGGCTACACCTTC.

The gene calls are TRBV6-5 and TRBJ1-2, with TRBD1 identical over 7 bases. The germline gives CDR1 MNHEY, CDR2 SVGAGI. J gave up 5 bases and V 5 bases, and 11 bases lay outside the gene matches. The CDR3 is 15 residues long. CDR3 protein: CASSTTGRGPYGYTF. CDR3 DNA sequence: TGTGCCAGCAGTACAACAGGTAGGGGGCCATATGGCTACACCTTC.

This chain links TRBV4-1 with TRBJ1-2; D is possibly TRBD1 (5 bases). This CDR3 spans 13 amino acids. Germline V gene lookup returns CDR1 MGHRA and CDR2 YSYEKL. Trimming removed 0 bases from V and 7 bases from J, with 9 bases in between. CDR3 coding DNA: TGCGCCAGCAGCCAAGACTCAGGGCCTGGCTACACCTTC. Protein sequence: CASSQDSGPGYTF.

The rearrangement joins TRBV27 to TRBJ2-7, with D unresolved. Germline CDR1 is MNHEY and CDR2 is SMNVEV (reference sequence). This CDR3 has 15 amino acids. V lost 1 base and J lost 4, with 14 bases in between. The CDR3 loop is CASSLYPGASYEQYF. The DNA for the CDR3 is TGTGCCAGCAGTTTATACCCGGGTGCCTCTTACGAGCAGTACTTC.

CDR3 loop: CASSLLAANTGELFF. CDR3 in DNA: TGTGCCAGCAGTTTGTTAGCGGCCAACACCGGGGAGCTGTTTTTT. The chain combines TRBV28 with TRBJ2-2, with D perhaps matching TRBD2 (6 bases). Germline lookup yields CDR1 MDHEN and CDR2 SYDVKM. The germline V and J ends were trimmed by 3 bases and 2 bases, with 10 bases remaining between them. CDR3 length: 15 amino acids.

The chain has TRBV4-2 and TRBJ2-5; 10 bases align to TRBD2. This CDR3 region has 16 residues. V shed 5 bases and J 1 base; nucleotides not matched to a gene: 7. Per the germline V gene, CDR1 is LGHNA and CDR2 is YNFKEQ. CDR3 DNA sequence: TGTGCCAGCAGCGAAATCAGCGGGAGGGTCCAAGAGACCCAGTACTTC. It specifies CASSEISGRVQETQYF.

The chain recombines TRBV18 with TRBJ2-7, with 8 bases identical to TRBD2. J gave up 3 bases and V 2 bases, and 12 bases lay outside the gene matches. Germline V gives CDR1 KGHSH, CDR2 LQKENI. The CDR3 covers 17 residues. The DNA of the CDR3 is TGTGCCAGCTCACCAGTATTTGTAGCGGGGCAGCTCTACGAGCAGTACTTC. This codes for CASSPVFVAGQLYEQYF.

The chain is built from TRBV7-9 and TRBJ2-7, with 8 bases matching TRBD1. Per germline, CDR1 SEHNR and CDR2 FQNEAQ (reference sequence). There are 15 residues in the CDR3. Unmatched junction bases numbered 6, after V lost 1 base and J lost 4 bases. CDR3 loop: CASSLEAGGAYEQYF. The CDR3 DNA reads TGTGCCAGCAGCTTAGAGGCAGGGGGCGCGTACGAGCAGTACTTC.

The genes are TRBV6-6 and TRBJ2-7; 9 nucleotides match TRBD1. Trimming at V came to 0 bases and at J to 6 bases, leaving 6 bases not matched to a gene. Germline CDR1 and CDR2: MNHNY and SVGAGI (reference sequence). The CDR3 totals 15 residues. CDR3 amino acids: CASSYSGTGGGEQYF. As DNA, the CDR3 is TGTGCCAGCAGTTACTCGGGAACAGGGGGCGGCGAGCAGTACTTC.